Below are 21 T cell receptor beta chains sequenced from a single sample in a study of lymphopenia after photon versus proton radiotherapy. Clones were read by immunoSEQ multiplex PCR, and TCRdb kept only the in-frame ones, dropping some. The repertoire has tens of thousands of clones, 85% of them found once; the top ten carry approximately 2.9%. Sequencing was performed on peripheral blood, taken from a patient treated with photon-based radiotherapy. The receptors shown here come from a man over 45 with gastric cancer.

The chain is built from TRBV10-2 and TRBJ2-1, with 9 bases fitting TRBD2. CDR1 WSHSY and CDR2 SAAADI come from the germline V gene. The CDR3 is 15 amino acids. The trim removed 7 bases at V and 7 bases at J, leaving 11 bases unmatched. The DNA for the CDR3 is TGCGCCAGCACCGTCGGGCTAGCGGGGAATAATGAGCAGTTCTTC. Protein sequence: CASTVGLAGNNEQFF.

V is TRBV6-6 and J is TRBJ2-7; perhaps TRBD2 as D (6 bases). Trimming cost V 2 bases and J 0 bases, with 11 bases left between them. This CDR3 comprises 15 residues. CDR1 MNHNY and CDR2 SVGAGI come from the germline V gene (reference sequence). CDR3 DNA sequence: TGTGCCAGCAGTTACAGGGGCGGGACCTCCTACGAGCAGTACTTC. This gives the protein CASSYRGGTSYEQYF.

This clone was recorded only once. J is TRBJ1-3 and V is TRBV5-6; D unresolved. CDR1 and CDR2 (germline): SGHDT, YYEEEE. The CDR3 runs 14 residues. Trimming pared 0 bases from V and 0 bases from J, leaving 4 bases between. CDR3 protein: CASSLVYSGNTIYF. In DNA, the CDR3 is TGTGCCAGCAGCTTGGTTTACTCTGGAAACACCATATATTTT.

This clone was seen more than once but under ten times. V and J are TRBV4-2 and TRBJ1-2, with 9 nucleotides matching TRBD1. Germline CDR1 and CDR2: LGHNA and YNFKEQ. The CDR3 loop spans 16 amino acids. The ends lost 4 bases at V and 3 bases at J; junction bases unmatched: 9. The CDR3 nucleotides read TGTGCCAGCAGCCCCGGAGGACAGGGGAATCACTATGGCTACACCTTC. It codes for CASSPGGQGNHYGYTF.

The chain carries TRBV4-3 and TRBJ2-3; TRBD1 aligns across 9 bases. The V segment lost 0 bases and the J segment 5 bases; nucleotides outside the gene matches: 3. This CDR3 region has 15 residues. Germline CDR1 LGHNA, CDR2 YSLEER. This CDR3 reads CASSQEGTGRDTQYF. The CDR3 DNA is TGCGCCAGCAGCCAAGAGGGGACAGGGCGAGATACGCAGTATTTT.

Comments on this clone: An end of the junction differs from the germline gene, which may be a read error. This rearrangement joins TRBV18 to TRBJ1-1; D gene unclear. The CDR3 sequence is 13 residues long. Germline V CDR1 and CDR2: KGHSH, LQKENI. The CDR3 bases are TGTGCCAGCTCACCACCGGTGAAGACTGAAGCTTTCTTT. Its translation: CASSPPVKTEAFF.

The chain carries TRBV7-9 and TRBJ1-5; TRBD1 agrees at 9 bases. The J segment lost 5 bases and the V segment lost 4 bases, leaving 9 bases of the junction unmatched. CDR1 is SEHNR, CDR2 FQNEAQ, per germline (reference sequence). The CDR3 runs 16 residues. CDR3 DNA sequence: TGTGCCAGCAGCTGGACAGGGGCGGGGAGCGATCAGCCCCAGCATTTT. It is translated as CASSWTGAGSDQPQHF.

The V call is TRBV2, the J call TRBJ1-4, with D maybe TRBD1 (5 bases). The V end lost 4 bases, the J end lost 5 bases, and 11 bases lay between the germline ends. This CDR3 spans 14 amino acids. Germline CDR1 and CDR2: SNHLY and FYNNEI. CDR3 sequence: CASSGRGGNEKLFF. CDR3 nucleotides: TGTGCCAGCAGTGGAAGGGGTGGGAATGAAAAACTGTTTTTT. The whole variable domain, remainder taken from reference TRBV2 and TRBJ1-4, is EPEVTQTPSHQVTQMGQEVILRCVPISNHLYFYWYRQILGQKVEFLVSFYNNEISEKSEIFDDQFSVERPDGSNFTLKIRSTKLEDSAMYFCASSGRGGNEKLFFGSGTQLSVL.

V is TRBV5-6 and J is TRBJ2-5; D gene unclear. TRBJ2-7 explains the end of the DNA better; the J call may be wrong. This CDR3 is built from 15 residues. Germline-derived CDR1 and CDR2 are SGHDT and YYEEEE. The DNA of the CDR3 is TGTGCCAGCAGCTTGTGGGCAGCACCGCGAGGCGAGCAGTACTTC. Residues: CASSLWAAPRGEQYF.

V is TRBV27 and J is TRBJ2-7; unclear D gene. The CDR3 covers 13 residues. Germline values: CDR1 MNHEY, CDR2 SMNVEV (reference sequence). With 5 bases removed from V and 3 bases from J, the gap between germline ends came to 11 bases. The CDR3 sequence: CASSQRIGYEQYF. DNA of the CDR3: TGTGCCAGCAGTCAGCGTATAGGCTACGAGCAGTACTTC.

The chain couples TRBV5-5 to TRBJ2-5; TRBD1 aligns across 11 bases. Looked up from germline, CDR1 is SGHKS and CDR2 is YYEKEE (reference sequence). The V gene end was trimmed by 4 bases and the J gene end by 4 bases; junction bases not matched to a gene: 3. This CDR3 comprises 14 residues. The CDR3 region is CASSRDRGGETQYF. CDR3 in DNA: TGTGCCAGCAGCCGGGACAGGGGGGGAGAGACCCAGTACTTC.

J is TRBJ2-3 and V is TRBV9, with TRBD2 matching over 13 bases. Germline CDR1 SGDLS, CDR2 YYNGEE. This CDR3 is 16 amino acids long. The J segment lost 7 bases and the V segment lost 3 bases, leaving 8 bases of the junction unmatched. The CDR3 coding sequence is TGTGCCAGCAGCGGTGGACTAGCGGGAGCCGAAAATACGCAGTATTTT. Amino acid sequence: CASSGGLAGAENTQYF.

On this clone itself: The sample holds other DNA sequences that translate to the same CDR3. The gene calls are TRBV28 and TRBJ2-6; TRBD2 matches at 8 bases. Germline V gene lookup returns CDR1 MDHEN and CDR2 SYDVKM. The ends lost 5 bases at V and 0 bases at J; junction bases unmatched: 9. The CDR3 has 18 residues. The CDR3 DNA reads TGTGCCAGCAGTCGCGTCAGCGGGAGTGGCTCTGGGGCCAACGTCCTGACTTTC. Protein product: CASSRVSGSGSGANVLTF.

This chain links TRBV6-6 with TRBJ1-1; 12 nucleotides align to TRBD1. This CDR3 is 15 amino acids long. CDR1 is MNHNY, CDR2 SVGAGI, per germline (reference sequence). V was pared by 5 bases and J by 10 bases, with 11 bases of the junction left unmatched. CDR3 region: CASSGGSGQGAGAFF. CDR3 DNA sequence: TGTGCCAGCAGTGGGGGATCGGGACAGGGGGCAGGAGCTTTCTTT.

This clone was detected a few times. CDR3 bases: TGTGCCAGTAGTATAGGACAGGGCTACAATGAGCAGTTCTTC. It translates to CASSIGQGYNEQFF. The gene calls are TRBV19 and TRBJ2-1, with 7 bases aligning to TRBD1. The CDR3 length is 14 residues. Germline V lookup: CDR1 LNHDA, CDR2 SQIVND (reference sequence). Trimming at V came to 1 base and at J to 3 bases, leaving 0 bases not matched to a gene.

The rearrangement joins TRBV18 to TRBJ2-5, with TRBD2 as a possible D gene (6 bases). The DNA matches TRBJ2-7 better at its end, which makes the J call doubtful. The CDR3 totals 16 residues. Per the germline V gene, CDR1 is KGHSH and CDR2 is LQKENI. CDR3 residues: CASSPVGAGGKGEQYF. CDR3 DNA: TGTGCCAGCTCACCGGTCGGAGCGGGCGGGAAGGGCGAGCAGTACTTC.

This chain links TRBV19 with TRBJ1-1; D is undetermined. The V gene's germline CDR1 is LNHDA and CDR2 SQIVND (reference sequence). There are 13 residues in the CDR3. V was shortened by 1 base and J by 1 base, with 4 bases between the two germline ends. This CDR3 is CASSIVANTEAFF. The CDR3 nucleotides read TGTGCCAGTAGTATAGTGGCGAACACTGAAGCTTTCTTT.

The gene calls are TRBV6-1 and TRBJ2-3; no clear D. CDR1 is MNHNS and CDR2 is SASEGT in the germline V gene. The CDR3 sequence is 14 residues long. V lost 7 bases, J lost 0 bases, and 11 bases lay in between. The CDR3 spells CASKGSLSTDTQYF. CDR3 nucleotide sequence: TGTGCCAGCAAAGGCAGCCTTAGCACAGATACGCAGTATTTT.

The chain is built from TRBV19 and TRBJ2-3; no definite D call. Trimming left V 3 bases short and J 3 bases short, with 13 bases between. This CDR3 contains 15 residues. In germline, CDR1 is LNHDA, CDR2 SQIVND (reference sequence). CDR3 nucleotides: TGTGCCAGTAGTATGGGCCAAAAGTTTACAGATACGCAGTATTTT. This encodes CASSMGQKFTDTQYF.

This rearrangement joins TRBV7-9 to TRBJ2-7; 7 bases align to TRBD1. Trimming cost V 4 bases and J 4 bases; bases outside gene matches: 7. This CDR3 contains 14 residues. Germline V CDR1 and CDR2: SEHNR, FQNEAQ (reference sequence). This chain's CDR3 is CASSSDRIEYEQYF. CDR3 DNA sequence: TGTGCCAGCAGCTCGGACAGGATTGAGTACGAGCAGTACTTC. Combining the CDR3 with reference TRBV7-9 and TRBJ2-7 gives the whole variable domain DTGVSQNPRHKITKRGQNVTFRCDPISEHNRLYWYRQTLGQGPEFLTYFQNEAQLEKSRLLSDRFSAERPKGSFSTLEIQRTEQGDSAMYLCASSSDRIEYEQYFGPGTRLTVT.

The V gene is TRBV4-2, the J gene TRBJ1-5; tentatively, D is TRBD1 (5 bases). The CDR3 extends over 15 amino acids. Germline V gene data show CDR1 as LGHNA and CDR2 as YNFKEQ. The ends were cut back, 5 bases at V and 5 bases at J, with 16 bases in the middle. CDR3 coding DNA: TGTGCCAGCAGCGAGGGGACCGCTTATGATCAGCCCCAGCATTTT. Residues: CASSEGTAYDQPQHF.